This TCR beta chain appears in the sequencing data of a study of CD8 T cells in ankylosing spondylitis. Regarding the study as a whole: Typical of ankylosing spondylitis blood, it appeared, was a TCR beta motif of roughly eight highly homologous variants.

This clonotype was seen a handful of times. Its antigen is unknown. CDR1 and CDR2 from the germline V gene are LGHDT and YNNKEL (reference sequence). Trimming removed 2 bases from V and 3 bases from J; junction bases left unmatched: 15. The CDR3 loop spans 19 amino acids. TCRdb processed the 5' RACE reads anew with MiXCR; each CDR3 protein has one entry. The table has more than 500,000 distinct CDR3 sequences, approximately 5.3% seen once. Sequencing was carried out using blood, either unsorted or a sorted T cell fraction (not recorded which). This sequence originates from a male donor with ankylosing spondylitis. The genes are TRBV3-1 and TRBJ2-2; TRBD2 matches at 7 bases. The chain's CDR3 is CASSQSPPRGEGDTGELFF. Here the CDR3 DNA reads TGTGCCAGCAGCCAATCCCCACCCCGCGGGGAGGGTGACACCGGGGAGCTGTTTTTT.